These 20 T cell receptor beta chains originate from one sample sequenced in a study of blood T cell repertoires in COVID-19. Generated by immunoSEQ multiplex PCR, the TCRdb table keeps only in-frame clones and is missing some. The sample has about 270,000 clones, 70% to 90% seen once; the top ten hold about 4%. Material for sequencing was PBMCs or T cells enriched from blood (not recorded which). These receptors originate from a woman aged 30 to 39 with acute COVID-19.

The V gene is TRBV27, the J gene TRBJ2-7; TRBD2 matches 8 bases. The CDR3 covers 15 residues. Germline V gene lookup returns CDR1 MNHEY and CDR2 SMNVEV (reference sequence). V was pared by 5 bases and J by 5 bases, with 11 bases of the junction left unmatched. In nucleotides, the CDR3 is TGTGCCAGCAGTCCGCCCAGCGGGAGATCGGACGAGCAGTACTTC. Amino acids: CASSPPSGRSDEQYF.

V usage is TRBV7-9 and J usage is TRBJ1-1; 8 bases line up with TRBD1. The ends lost 5 bases at V and 0 bases at J; junction bases unmatched: 5. Germline loops: CDR1 SEHNR, CDR2 FQNEAQ (reference sequence). This CDR3 has 15 residues. CDR3 in DNA: TGTGCCAGCAGCCCACGGGACAGGATGAACACTGAAGCTTTCTTT. Residues: CASSPRDRMNTEAFF.

V usage is TRBV19 and J usage is TRBJ2-1, with a tentative D call TRBD1 (6 bases). Germline V gene data show CDR1 as LNHDA and CDR2 as SQIVND (reference sequence). There are 14 residues in the CDR3. V was clipped by 3 bases and J by 9 bases, with 15 bases between them. In DNA form, the CDR3 reads TGTGCCAGTAGTATTGGGGGACAAGGTCTTGAGCAGTTCTTC. It is translated as CASSIGGQGLEQFF.

In its sample, this clone was seen once. The V and J genes are TRBV4-3 and TRBJ2-2; TRBD2 matches 13 bases. Looked up from germline, CDR1 is LGHNA and CDR2 is YSLEER. This CDR3 is 19 amino acids long. With V trimmed by 0 bases and J by 7 bases, 11 bases remained unmatched. CDR3 nucleotide sequence: TGCGCCAGCAGCCAAGATCTAAGCTGGACTAGCGGGAGAGGCGGGGAGCTGTTTTTT. Encoded protein: CASSQDLSWTSGRGGELFF.

This clone was observed once. The rearrangement joins TRBV28 to TRBJ2-2; 7 bases map to TRBD2. There are 16 residues in the CDR3. The V gene end was trimmed by 5 bases and the J gene end by 0 bases; junction bases not matched to a gene: 6. Germline V CDR1 and CDR2: MDHEN, SYDVKM. Written as DNA, the CDR3 is TGTGCCAGCAGTGCCCCGGGAGGCACGAACACCGGGGAGCTGTTTTTT. Protein sequence: CASSAPGGTNTGELFF.

The CDR3 region has the DNA TGCGCCAGCAGCCATAACTTACCGGGACAGGGGACCCTGAACACTGAAGCTTTCTTT. The encoded protein is CASSHNLPGQGTLNTEAFF. The gene calls are TRBV4-3 and TRBJ1-1; 10 bases fit TRBD1. CDR1 and CDR2 (germline): LGHNA, YSLEER. The CDR3 has 19 residues. The J segment lost 0 bases and the V segment lost 3 bases, leaving 13 bases of the junction unmatched.

The chain is built from TRBV27 and TRBJ1-5; 7 nucleotides align to TRBD1. This CDR3 is 17 amino acids long. CDR1 MNHEY and CDR2 SMNVEV come from the germline V gene (reference sequence). J gave up 1 base and V 0 bases, and 6 bases lay outside the gene matches. The CDR3 loop reads CASSLSPGQVSNQPQHF. The CDR3 DNA sequence: TGTGCCAGCAGTTTATCCCCCGGACAGGTCAGCAATCAGCCCCAGCATTTT.

The rearrangement links TRBV2 to TRBJ2-3; the match to TRBD2 covers 12 bases. The junction had 4 bases not matched to a gene; V was cut back by 7 bases and J by 5 bases. CDR3 length: 14 residues. The V gene's germline CDR1 is SNHLY and CDR2 FYNNEI. This chain's CDR3 is CASTSGLAGDTQYF. The CDR3 bases are TGTGCCAGCACCTCGGGACTAGCGGGAGATACGCAGTATTTT.

V gene TRBV19 combines with J gene TRBJ1-2, with D possibly matching TRBD1 (6 bases). V was cut by 7 bases and J by 1 base, with 16 bases left in between. The CDR3 is made up of 15 amino acids. From germline, CDR1 is LNHDA and CDR2 SQIVND (reference sequence). This chain's CDR3 is CASTGVQGNNYGYTF. The CDR3 region has the DNA TGTGCCAGTACCGGCGTCCAGGGGAATAACTATGGCTACACCTTC.

Only a few counts were recorded for this clone. The chain couples TRBV12-1 to TRBJ2-2; TRBD2 was called by the table and not checked on the DNA. TRBV12-1 corresponds to a pseudogene. CDR3 size: 16 residues. As DNA, the CDR3 is TGTGCCAGCAGCTTTGCAGTACGGGATACCACCGGGGAGCTGTTTTTT. It is translated as CASSFAVRDTTGELFF.

This rearrangement joins TRBV6-5 to TRBJ2-7; D unclear. Trimming cost V 4 bases and J 3 bases, with 13 bases left between them. The CDR3 runs to 14 residues. The germline CDR1 and CDR2 sequences are MNHEY and SVGAGI. CDR3 amino acids: CASSLNRGHYEQYF. Here the CDR3 DNA reads TGTGCCAGCAGTTTAAATCGAGGTCACTACGAGCAGTACTTC.

This chain connects TRBV3-1 (or the pseudogene TRBV3-2) to TRBJ2-7, with 8 bases fitting TRBD2. CDR3 length equals 15 residues. The ends lost 3 bases at V and 2 bases at J; junction bases unmatched: 6. From germline, CDR1 is LGHDT and CDR2 YNNKEL (reference sequence). Here the CDR3 DNA reads TGTGCCAGCAGCCACGGGATTAGCGGGGCCTACGAGCAGTACTTC. This sequence encodes CASSHGISGAYEQYF.

V gene TRBV6-4 combines with J gene TRBJ2-1; the match to TRBD2 covers 11 bases. The CDR3 totals 15 residues. CDR1 and CDR2 (germline): MRHNA, SNTAGT. Trimming took 5 bases from V and 1 from J; bases not matched to a gene: 1. The CDR3: CASSIAGGSYNEQFF. The DNA of the CDR3 is TGTGCCAGCAGTATAGCGGGAGGGTCCTACAATGAGCAGTTCTTC.

This chain connects TRBV4-1 to TRBJ2-2; 10 bases are shared with TRBD1. Germline CDR1 is MGHRA and CDR2 is YSYEKL. This CDR3 has 17 residues. Losses at the gene ends were 3 bases for V and 6 bases for J; bases not matched to a gene: 10. The CDR3 loop reads CASSQGTGAGIPGELFF. As DNA, the CDR3 is TGCGCCAGCAGCCAGGGGACAGGGGCTGGAATACCCGGGGAGCTGTTTTTT.

This sequence joins TRBV19 and TRBJ1-5; 10 bases fit TRBD1. Germline loops: CDR1 LNHDA, CDR2 SQIVND (reference sequence). Unmatched junction bases numbered 1, after V lost 6 bases and J lost 5 bases. The CDR3 covers 13 residues. The CDR3 DNA sequence: TGTGCCAGTAGGGGGACAGGGGATCAGCCCCAGCATTTT. This encodes CASRGTGDQPQHF.

The CDR3 nucleotides are TGTGCCAGCAGTTTGACAGGGAATCAGCCCCAGCATTTT. The encoded protein is CASSLTGNQPQHF. This rearrangement joins TRBV6-5 to TRBJ1-5; TRBD1 matches 7 bases. This CDR3 is built from 13 residues. The V gene end was trimmed by 4 bases and the J gene end by 4 bases; junction bases not matched to a gene: 1. Germline assignment: CDR1 MNHEY and CDR2 SVGAGI.

The genes are TRBV10-3 and TRBJ1-5; D is undetermined. With 0 bases removed from V and 0 bases from J, the gap between germline ends came to 9 bases. In germline, CDR1 is ENHRY, CDR2 SYGVKD. The CDR3 has 16 amino acids. The chain's CDR3 is CAISESKRSSNQPQHF. DNA of the CDR3: TGTGCCATCAGTGAGTCAAAGCGGTCTAGCAATCAGCCCCAGCATTTT.

J is TRBJ2-3 and V is TRBV2; TRBD2 agrees at 7 bases. Germline assignment: CDR1 SNHLY and CDR2 FYNNEI. The CDR3 has 15 residues. V dropped 6 bases and J dropped 0; count of bases not matched to a gene: 6. The CDR3 spells CASSYFGRSTDTQYF. The CDR3 DNA follows: TGTGCCAGCAGCTATTTCGGGAGGAGCACAGATACGCAGTATTTT.

V gene TRBV6-7 combines with J gene TRBJ2-2; 7 bases map to TRBD2. TRBV6-7 is annotated as an ORF whose role is uncertain. This CDR3 has 13 residues. With 6 bases clipped from V and 6 bases from J, the junction kept 4 bases outside the gene matches. CDR3 sequence: CASSPREAGELFF. The CDR3 DNA follows: TGTGCCAGCAGCCCCCGGGAGGCCGGGGAGCTGTTTTTT.

This clone showed up many times. V is TRBV7-6 and J is TRBJ1-5; D not certain. CDR3 length equals 13 residues. CDR1 SGHVS and CDR2 FNYEAQ come from the germline V gene. V was shortened by 0 bases and J by 5 bases, with 5 bases between the two germline ends. CDR3 in DNA: TGTGCCAGCAGCTTAGCTCGGTATCAGCCCCAGCATTTT. Protein: CASSLARYQPQHF.